Each of the 17 T cell receptor beta chains below was sequenced from the same sample in a study of T cell responses to AZD1222 COVID-19 vaccine (dated by TCRdb to the early 2020s). To prepare the library, the immunoSEQ multiplex PCR assay was applied. What TCRdb holds here is the immuneACCESS table cut down to in-frame rearrangements. Part of the clones is not present; checked against another copy, under half of the missing clones reflect an unresolved V gene, and the others are unexplained. In all, the sample holds approximately 76,000 clones, and roughly 82% of those were seen once. 2.9% of the sample rests with the top ten. Taken with the paper, the label for time point translates to: baseline before first vaccination. Sequencing used peripheral blood, obtained on day 0 of AZD1222 vaccination. The receptors were gathered from an adult in good health.

The chain uses TRBV7-9 and TRBJ2-7, with unresolved D. Trimming took off 7 bases at V and 4 bases at J, with 23 bases between the two ends. Germline V CDR1 and CDR2: SEHNR, FQNEAQ (reference sequence). The CDR3 covers 16 residues. The CDR3 DNA is TGTGCCAGCACTATCGTTCCGTCTGAGCCACATTACGAGCAGTACTTC. Protein sequence: CASTIVPSEPHYEQYF.

This sequence joins TRBV6-5 and TRBJ2-3; D remains unclear. CDR1 is MNHEY and CDR2 is SVGAGI in the germline V gene. The CDR3 runs to 14 residues. V gave up 6 bases and J gave up 0 bases, with 10 bases separating them. As DNA, the CDR3 is TGTGCCAGCAGCGACATTTATAGCACAGATACGCAGTATTTT. This encodes CASSDIYSTDTQYF.

The chain couples TRBV27 to TRBJ2-3; D unclear. Trimming pared 1 base from V and 2 bases from J, leaving 10 bases between. The germline V gene has CDR1 MNHEY and CDR2 SMNVEV (reference sequence). The CDR3 loop spans 15 amino acids. CDR3 sequence: CASSLYRSPTDTQYF. CDR3 nucleotides: TGTGCCAGCAGTTTATATAGATCCCCCACAGATACGCAGTATTTT.

The chain recombines TRBV19 with TRBJ1-6, with 9 bases aligning to TRBD1. V dropped 2 bases and J dropped 7; count of bases not matched to a gene: 12. Germline V gene lookup returns CDR1 LNHDA and CDR2 SQIVND (reference sequence). CDR3 size: 18 residues. CDR3 sequence: CASSIMPRDREWNSPLHF. The CDR3 DNA reads TGTGCCAGTAGTATAATGCCCCGGGACAGGGAATGGAATTCACCCCTCCACTTT.

The chain joins TRBV11-1 to TRBJ2-2, with TRBD2 as a possible D gene (7 bases). V was trimmed by 5 bases and J by 6 bases, leaving 16 bases between them. The CDR3 has 15 amino acids. CDR1 is SGHAT and CDR2 is FQDESV in the germline V gene (reference sequence). The chain's CDR3 is CASSREQGGAGELFF. Here the CDR3 DNA reads TGTGCCAGCAGCCGAGAACAGGGAGGGGCCGGGGAGCTGTTTTTT.

This chain uses TRBV5-4 with TRBJ2-7; perhaps TRBD1 as D (5 bases). Germline CDR1 is SGHNT and CDR2 is YYREEE (reference sequence). V was cut by 0 bases and J by 1 base, with 14 bases left in between. The CDR3 consists of 16 residues. For the CDR3, the DNA is TGTGCCAGCAGCTTGGGGGTGACAGCGAGATCCTACGAGCAGTACTTC. It yields the protein CASSLGVTARSYEQYF.

In this sample, this clone turned up a few times. This chain uses TRBV19 with TRBJ1-1; 8 nucleotides align to TRBD1. The V gene end was trimmed by 5 bases and the J gene end by 11 bases; junction bases not matched to a gene: 13. This CDR3 has 14 amino acids. Germline V lookup: CDR1 LNHDA, CDR2 SQIVND (reference sequence). The CDR3 loop is CASSSDRDRRGAFF. CDR3 coding DNA: TGTGCCAGTAGTTCGGACAGGGATCGCCGGGGGGCTTTCTTT.

The rearrangement uses TRBV6-4 and TRBJ1-1; D gene uncertain. Germline values: CDR1 MRHNA, CDR2 SNTAGT. The V and J ends lost 7 bases and 0 bases respectively, with 15 bases between them. The CDR3 sequence is 15 residues long. For the CDR3, the DNA is TGTGCCAGCACCGACTCGTATCGGGTGAACACTGAAGCTTTCTTT. It yields the protein CASTDSYRVNTEAFF.

This chain connects TRBV19 to TRBJ1-3; D ambiguous. Germline CDR1 and CDR2: LNHDA and SQIVND (reference sequence). Trimming took 3 bases from V and 0 from J, leaving 12 bases between them. This CDR3 comprises 16 residues. CDR3 in DNA: TGTGCCAGTAGTATGGGAGGTCTTGTCTCTGGAAACACCATATATTTT. Its protein is CASSMGGLVSGNTIYF.

The chain is built from TRBV7-3 and TRBJ2-7; D gene uncertain. V gave up 2 bases and J gave up 0 bases, with 11 bases separating them. CDR1 and CDR2 from the germline V gene are SGHTA and FQGTGA. This CDR3 contains 15 residues. This chain's CDR3 is CASSLQVGSSYEQYF. The CDR3 region has the DNA TGTGCCAGCAGCTTACAAGTTGGCTCCTCCTACGAGCAGTACTTC. Combining the CDR3 with reference TRBV7-3 and TRBJ2-7 gives the whole variable domain GAGVSQTPSNKVTEKGKYVELRCDPISGHTALYWYRQSLGQGPEFLIYFQGTGAADDSGLPNDRFFAVRPEGSVSTLKIQRTERGDSAVYLCASSLQVGSSYEQYFGPGTRLTVT.

The rearrangement links TRBV6-5 to TRBJ2-7; a weak D match, TRBD2 (5 bases). CDR3 size: 15 residues. V lost 9 bases and J 1 base, leaving 19 bases between the germline ends. CDR1 and CDR2 from the germline V gene are MNHEY and SVGAGI. Here the CDR3 reads CASRSRHSGSYEQYF. DNA of the CDR3: TGTGCCAGTCGCTCAAGGCACAGCGGTTCCTACGAGCAGTACTTC.

This clone was detected a few times. The chain combines TRBV5-6 with TRBJ2-1; D may be TRBD1 (5 bases). This CDR3 is 17 amino acids long. Trimming stripped 1 base from V and 10 bases from J, with 24 bases between. Germline V gene sequence: CDR1 SGHDT, CDR2 YYEEEE. CDR3 DNA: TGTGCCAGCAGCTTGCAGGGCCTTTTTGTAGTAGCTGGCGAGCAGTTCTTC. Translation gives CASSLQGLFVVAGEQFF.

The chain carries TRBV6-2 or TRBV6-3 and TRBJ2-5; 11 bases are a match to TRBD2. The germline V gene has CDR1 MNHEY and CDR2 SVGEGT. The CDR3 consists of 14 residues. The J segment lost 3 bases and the V segment lost 6 bases, leaving 3 bases of the junction unmatched. The CDR3 sequence is CASSQLAGEETQYF. For the CDR3, the DNA is TGTGCCAGCAGCCAACTAGCGGGGGAAGAGACCCAGTACTTC.

The rearrangement links TRBV11-3 to TRBJ2-1, with D tentatively TRBD2 (6 bases). The CDR3 length is 13 residues. The V gene's germline CDR1 is SGHNT and CDR2 YENEEA. Trimming took off 5 bases at V and 5 bases at J, with 10 bases between the two ends. DNA for the CDR3: TGTGCCAGCAGCCCGGACTATAACAATGAGCAGTTCTTC. Translating it yields CASSPDYNNEQFF.

The chain recombines TRBV6-1 with TRBJ1-5; 8 nucleotides agree with TRBD1. V lost 4 bases, J lost 8 bases, and 16 bases stayed unmatched. The CDR3 extends over 17 amino acids. From germline, CDR1 is MNHNS and CDR2 SASEGT. The CDR3 DNA reads as TGTGCCAGCAGTGGGCACCGTGCGACAGGGGAAATTAAGCCCCAGCATTTT. It codes for CASSGHRATGEIKPQHF.

The rearrangement uses TRBV7-9 and TRBJ2-3; 11 positions agree with TRBD2. Germline V gene lookup returns CDR1 SEHNR and CDR2 FQNEAQ (reference sequence). The CDR3 has 18 amino acids. Trimming removed 5 bases from V and 4 bases from J; junction bases left unmatched: 14. The CDR3 loop reads CASSREVAGGPGADTQYF. The CDR3 DNA follows: TGTGCCAGCAGCAGAGAGGTAGCGGGAGGGCCTGGGGCAGATACGCAGTATTTT.

This chain uses TRBV6-4 with TRBJ2-3; possibly TRBD1 or TRBD2 for D (5 bases each). The V end lost 2 bases, the J end lost 2 bases, and 11 bases lay between the germline ends. CDR3 length: 15 residues. Per germline, CDR1 MRHNA and CDR2 SNTAGT. The CDR3 DNA follows: TGTGCCAGCAGTGACAGTGGGACCTCCACAGATACGCAGTATTTT. Protein: CASSDSGTSTDTQYF.